These 4 T cell receptor beta chains originate from one sample sequenced in a study of T cells in Graves' hyperthyroidism and ophthalmopathy. Amplification of TCR beta CDR3 regions used RNA as the template. A set of HTBI primers served as the primers for a first-round RT-PCR of the TCR CDR3. TCRdb called the multiplex PCR reads again in MiXCR, with one record for every CDR3 protein. This table has around 600,000 distinct CDR3 sequences, just under 45% appearing once. The sequenced sample consisted of peripheral blood or thyroid tissue (not recorded which). These receptor sequences come from an adult man with Graves' disease, either hyperthyroidism or ophthalmopathy (not recorded which).

The chain links TRBV12-3 or TRBV12-4 to TRBJ1-1; 9 bases agree with TRBD1. The CDR3 loop spans 19 amino acids. The ends lost 6 bases at V and 1 base at J; junction bases unmatched: 18. As DNA, the CDR3 is TGTGCCAGCAGCGTAGCGGGCCGCTCGGGACAGGGCCCGAACACTGAAGCTTTCTTT. It specifies CASSVAGRSGQGPNTEAFF.

This clonotype was recorded at least ten times. V is TRBV15 and J is TRBJ2-5, with TRBD2 matching 10 bases. Germline CDR1 reads LNHNV; CDR2 reads YYDKDF (reference sequence). This CDR3 is built from 17 residues. Trimming at V came to 0 bases and at J to 2 bases, leaving 6 bases not matched to a gene. CDR3 amino acids: CATSRDGSGGPQETQYF. CDR3 bases: TGTGCCACCAGCAGAGATGGTAGCGGGGGGCCTCAAGAGACCCAGTACTTC.

The gene calls are TRBV12-3 or TRBV12-4 and TRBJ1-5, with D perhaps TRBD1 (6 bases). The germline V and J ends were trimmed by 5 bases and 0 bases, with 17 bases remaining between them. The CDR3 has 17 residues. CDR3 nucleotide sequence: TGTGCCAGCAGTCCTCAGGACAGATTTCTTAGCAATCAGCCCCAGCATTTT. Protein: CASSPQDRFLSNQPQHF.

The chain combines TRBV20-1 with TRBJ2-7; 8 bases align to TRBD1. V shed 6 bases, J shed 5 bases, and the junction held 15 bases outside the gene matches. Germline V lookup: CDR1 DFQATT, CDR2 SNEGSKA (reference sequence). The CDR3 loop spans 15 amino acids. CDR3 sequence (DNA): TGCAGTGCGAGTACTGTCGGGACAGGCAGGCACGAGCAGTACTTC. Residues: CSASTVGTGRHEQYF.